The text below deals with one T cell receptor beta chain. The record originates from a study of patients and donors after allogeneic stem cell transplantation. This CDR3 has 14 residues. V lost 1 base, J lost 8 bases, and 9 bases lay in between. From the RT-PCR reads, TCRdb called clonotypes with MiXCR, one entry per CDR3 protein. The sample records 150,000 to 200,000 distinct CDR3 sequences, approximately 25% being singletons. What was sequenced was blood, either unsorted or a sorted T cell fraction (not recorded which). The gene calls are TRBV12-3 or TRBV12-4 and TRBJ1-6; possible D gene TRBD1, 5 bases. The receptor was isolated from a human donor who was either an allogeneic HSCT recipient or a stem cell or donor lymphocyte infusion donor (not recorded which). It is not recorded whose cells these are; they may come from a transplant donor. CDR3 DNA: TGTGCCAGCAGTTTAGGGACACGTTATTCACCCCTCCACTTT. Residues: CASSLGTRYSPLHF.